One and the same sample provided the 26 T cell receptor beta chains below, sequenced in a study of early T cells in non-severe SARS-CoV-2 infection. Using its own MiXCR run on the 5' RACE reads, TCRdb lists one record per CDR3 protein. Found here are tens of thousands of distinct CDR3 sequences, over 5% of them singletons; the top ten hold about 6.8%. The material sequenced was whole blood. The receptors here all came from an adult who was a healthcare worker with PCR-confirmed SARS-CoV-2 infection or an uninfected control (not recorded which).

This clonotype was found many times. V gene TRBV20-1 combines with J gene TRBJ2-1; D is unclear. There are 14 residues in the CDR3. Trimming shortened V by 3 bases and J by 5 bases, and 14 bases separated the two germline ends. The V gene's germline CDR1 is DFQATT and CDR2 SNEGSKA (reference sequence). The DNA for the CDR3 is TGCAGTGCTAGTTCACTGACTTCAGACAATGAGCAGTTCTTC. This gives the protein CSASSLTSDNEQFF.

The chain recombines TRBV7-8 with TRBJ2-1, with TRBD2 matching 11 bases. J was trimmed by 4 bases and V by 4 bases; bases with no gene match: 15. Per the germline V gene, CDR1 is SGHVS and CDR2 is FQNEAQ. This CDR3 comprises 19 residues. CDR3 in amino acids: CASSSARLAGGTVYNEQFF. As DNA, the CDR3 is TGTGCCAGCAGCTCCGCCCGTCTAGCGGGGGGAACCGTTTACAATGAGCAGTTCTTC.

The rearrangement joins TRBV29-1 to TRBJ1-2; tentative D call: TRBD1 (5 bases). V dropped 1 base and J dropped 2 bases, with 11 bases sitting between them. The V gene's germline CDR1 is SQVTM and CDR2 ANQGSEA. The CDR3 consists of 14 residues. This CDR3 reads CSVEGRDQNYGYTF. The DNA of the CDR3 is TGCAGCGTTGAAGGAAGGGACCAAAACTATGGCTACACCTTC.

This clonotype was found a few times. The chain carries TRBV6-5 and TRBJ2-3; either TRBD1 or TRBD2 may fit D (7 bases each). The V and J ends lost 6 bases and 2 bases respectively, with 18 bases between them. Germline V gene lookup returns CDR1 MNHEY and CDR2 SVGAGI. The CDR3 extends over 16 amino acids. In nucleotides, the CDR3 is TGTGCCAGCAGCCGAAGGGGGCTAGCGGACACAGATACGCAGTATTTT. Encoded protein: CASSRRGLADTDTQYF.

This clonotype was seen at least ten times. The chain employs TRBV7-2 and TRBJ2-7; 12 bases are shared with TRBD2. J lost 0 bases, V lost 5 bases, and 2 bases had no gene match. CDR1 and CDR2 from the germline V gene are SGHTA and FQGNSA. The CDR3 has 15 amino acids. The CDR3 DNA reads TGTGCCAGCAGCCCGACTAGCGGGAGCTCCTACGAGCAGTACTTC. This sequence encodes CASSPTSGSSYEQYF.

In this sample, this clonotype turned up many times. The CDR3 region is CSAIGSLAWNGYTF. As DNA, the CDR3 is TGCAGTGCGATCGGATCGTTGGCCTGGAATGGCTACACCTTC. The V gene is TRBV20-1, the J gene TRBJ1-2, with unresolved D. This CDR3 is 14 amino acids long. CDR1 DFQATT and CDR2 SNEGSKA come from the germline V gene (reference sequence). Trimming left V 6 bases short and J 6 bases short, with 20 bases between.

Points on this clonotype: Being one base from a much bigger clone, this may be a read error. V gene TRBV6-1 combines with J gene TRBJ2-7; D possibly matches TRBD1 or TRBD2 (5 bases each). CDR1 and CDR2 (germline): MNHNS, SASEGT. This CDR3 has 14 residues. V shed 10 bases and J shed 3 bases, with 19 bases lying between them. The CDR3 sequence is CANTKPGRGYEQYF. The DNA for the CDR3 is TGTGCCAACACTAAGCCGGGACGGGGCTACGAGCAGTACTTC.

The sample holds many counts of this clonotype. The rearrangement uses TRBV5-1 and TRBJ2-7; possibly TRBD1 for D (6 bases). The V gene's germline CDR1 is SGHRS and CDR2 YFSETQ. V lost 3 bases and J 4 bases, leaving 14 bases between the germline ends. This CDR3 comprises 14 residues. The CDR3 nucleotides read TGCGCCAGCAGCTATGGGACATCAGGATACGAGCAGTACTTC. Its translation: CASSYGTSGYEQYF.

The V and J genes are TRBV7-2 and TRBJ2-3; a possible D gene is TRBD1 (5 bases). The V gene's germline CDR1 is SGHTA and CDR2 FQGNSA. Deletions cut 5 bases from V and 2 bases from J, with 14 bases between. This CDR3 contains 15 residues. CDR3 loop: CASSPVWTYTDTQYF. As DNA, the CDR3 is TGTGCCAGCAGCCCAGTTTGGACATACACAGATACGCAGTATTTT.

This clonotype was observed many times. V gene TRBV5-4 combines with J gene TRBJ2-1, with TRBD1 identical over 8 bases. This CDR3 region has 16 residues. The germline gives CDR1 SGHNT, CDR2 YYREEE (reference sequence). Trimming took 7 bases from V and 2 from J; bases not matched to a gene: 11. DNA for the CDR3: TGTGCCAGCCTACTGCGAATGGGACAGGCCTACAATGAGCAGTTCTTC. Its protein product is CASLLRMGQAYNEQFF.

This clonotype has at least ten counts. The chain employs TRBV12-5 and TRBJ2-5, with 9 bases identical to TRBD2. CDR3 length: 14 amino acids. Per germline, CDR1 LGHNT and CDR2 FRNRAP. Germline trimming cut 2 bases from V and 5 bases from J; bases unmatched to any gene: 3. CDR3 residues: CASGLTSGLETQYF. The CDR3 nucleotides read TGTGCTAGTGGTTTGACTAGCGGGTTGGAGACCCAGTACTTC.

This clonotype was observed many times. The chain couples TRBV5-1 to TRBJ1-1; 11 bases fit TRBD1. The germline V gene has CDR1 SGHRS and CDR2 YFSETQ. The CDR3 has 14 amino acids. With 7 bases clipped from V and 3 bases from J, the junction kept 5 bases outside the gene matches. The CDR3 loop reads CASGTGGLDTEAFF. The CDR3, as DNA: TGCGCCAGCGGGACAGGGGGTTTGGACACTGAAGCTTTCTTT.

In its sample, this clonotype was seen many times. The chain uses TRBV2 and TRBJ2-7; 9 bases are a match to TRBD1. Germline assignment: CDR1 SNHLY and CDR2 FYNNEI. CDR3 length: 14 amino acids. J was trimmed by 2 bases and V by 7 bases; bases with no gene match: 6. The DNA for the CDR3 is TGTGCCAGCACACCGGGACAGGGCACCTACGAGCAGTACTTC. It codes for CASTPGQGTYEQYF. Looking up the rest from reference TRBV2 and TRBJ2-7 gives the full variable domain: EPEVTQTPSHQVTQMGQEVILRCVPISNHLYFYWYRQILGQKVEFLVSFYNNEISEKSEIFDDQFSVERPDGSNFTLKIRSTKLEDSAMYFCASTPGQGTYEQYFGPGTRLTVT.

This clonotype has a count of ten or more. CDR3 nucleotides: TGCAGTGCTCGCTTTTACGCGTTGGGCGAAAAACTGTTTTTT. This encodes CSARFYALGEKLFF. This chain links TRBV20-1 with TRBJ1-4, with D unresolved. Germline V CDR1 and CDR2: DFQATT, SNEGSKA (reference sequence). V lost 5 bases and J 8 bases, leaving 18 bases between the germline ends. This CDR3 is 14 amino acids long.

This clonotype was detected many times. The rearrangement links TRBV7-2 to TRBJ2-2; possible D gene TRBD2, 6 bases. Germline CDR1 is SGHTA and CDR2 is FQGNSA. V gave up 0 bases and J gave up 1 base, with 6 bases separating them. There are 15 residues in the CDR3. The CDR3 region has the DNA TGTGCCAGCAGCTTAGCGGGAGGGAACACCGGGGAGCTGTTTTTT. It codes for CASSLAGGNTGELFF.

This sequence joins TRBV6-2 or TRBV6-3 and TRBJ1-2; 9 nucleotides match TRBD1. Per germline, CDR1 MNHEY and CDR2 SVGEGT. The CDR3 covers 15 residues. Unmatched junction bases numbered 6, after V lost 2 bases and J lost 5 bases. The CDR3: CASSYRGTGLYGYTF. Written as DNA, the CDR3 is TGTGCCAGCAGTTACCGCGGGACAGGGCTATATGGCTACACCTTC.

The CDR3 DNA reads TGTGCCAGCAAGGGACTAGCGGGGGTCGTCTCCTACGAGCAGTACTTC. Its translation: CASKGLAGVVSYEQYF. The chain has TRBV2 and TRBJ2-7; 14 bases fit TRBD2. CDR3 length equals 16 residues. The trim removed 7 bases at V and 0 bases at J, leaving 5 bases unmatched. Germline values: CDR1 SNHLY, CDR2 FYNNEI.

This clonotype appeared a few times. This chain connects TRBV10-3 to TRBJ1-1; maybe TRBD1 (5 bases). The CDR3 is made up of 15 amino acids. V was trimmed by 3 bases and J by 1 base, leaving 12 bases between them. Germline CDR1 ENHRY, CDR2 SYGVKD. The DNA of the CDR3 is TGTGCCATCAGTGACCGGGACCGTTCGAACACTGAAGCTTTCTTT. Translation gives CAISDRDRSNTEAFF.

V gene TRBV4-2 combines with J gene TRBJ1-5; D is unclear. Per the germline V gene, CDR1 is LGHNA and CDR2 is YNFKEQ. The CDR3 consists of 15 residues. The V and J ends lost 0 bases and 5 bases respectively, with 11 bases between them. The CDR3 DNA sequence: TGTGCCAGCAGCCAAGACAGGTCCTCCTATCAGCCCCAGCATTTT. Its protein is CASSQDRSSYQPQHF.

In its sample, this clonotype was seen a few times. The rearrangement joins TRBV3-1 to TRBJ2-7; unclear D gene. The CDR3 loop spans 12 amino acids. Germline CDR1 and CDR2: LGHDT and YNNKEL (reference sequence). Trimming removed 4 bases at V and 5 bases at J, with 9 bases between. The CDR3 DNA reads TGTGCCAGCAGCCCTCACCGCAACGAGCAGTACTTC. Its translation is CASSPHRNEQYF.

This clonotype showed up many times. V is TRBV27 and J is TRBJ1-6; D is unresolved. Trimming left V 5 bases short and J 10 bases short, with 9 bases between. The CDR3 is 12 amino acids. The germline CDR1 and CDR2 sequences are MNHEY and SMNVEV (reference sequence). CDR3 residues: CASSGGVSPLHF. CDR3 coding DNA: TGTGCCAGCAGTGGCGGGGTCTCACCCCTCCACTTT.

This clonotype was observed at least ten times. This sequence joins TRBV4-1 and TRBJ1-1, with TRBD1 as a possible D gene (6 bases). V was shortened by 4 bases and J by 5 bases, with 14 bases between the two germline ends. CDR1 and CDR2 (germline): MGHRA, YSYEKL. The CDR3 contains 14 residues. DNA for the CDR3: TGCGCCAGCAGCCGGGGGGCGGGGGTTACTGAAGCTTTCTTT. Translated: CASSRGAGVTEAFF.

The chain carries TRBV20-1 and TRBJ2-7; maybe TRBD1 (6 bases). V was shortened by 6 bases and J by 2 bases, with 20 bases between the two germline ends. CDR3 length: 15 residues. Germline V gene sequence: CDR1 DFQATT, CDR2 SNEGSKA (reference sequence). DNA of the CDR3: TGCAGTGCACCCAAATCGGAGACAGGAACCTACGAGCAGTACTTC. Translation gives CSAPKSETGTYEQYF.

This clonotype was recorded a few times. The J gene is TRBJ1-5, the V gene TRBV27, with TRBD1 matching over 7 bases. The CDR3 is 14 residues long. The germline CDR1 and CDR2 sequences are MNHEY and SMNVEV (reference sequence). With V trimmed by 6 bases and J by 3 bases, 5 bases remained unmatched. The CDR3 nucleotides read TGTGCCAGCAGCCGTGACAGGGTCAATCAGCCCCAGCATTTT. It yields the protein CASSRDRVNQPQHF.

The sample holds a few counts of this clonotype. The chain joins TRBV6-5 to TRBJ2-7; D uncertain. In germline, CDR1 is MNHEY, CDR2 SVGAGI. The CDR3 is made up of 13 amino acids. Deletions cut 6 bases from V and 2 bases from J, with 11 bases between. CDR3 coding DNA: TGTGCCAGCAGGTCTGTCGTGACCTACGAGCAGTACTTC. Its protein is CASRSVVTYEQYF.

This clonotype has only a few counts. The CDR3 DNA reads TGTGCCAGCAGTGACACCGGGACTAGCGTTAAGTACGAGCAGTACTTC. Translation: CASSDTGTSVKYEQYF. The rearrangement joins TRBV6-1 to TRBJ2-7; TRBD2 agrees at 10 bases. The CDR3 runs to 16 residues. Unmatched junction bases numbered 9, after V lost 3 bases and J lost 4 bases. Per the germline V gene, CDR1 is MNHNS and CDR2 is SASEGT.